The clone carrying this TCR beta chain was recorded once. Its antigen is unidentified. The sample originates from a study of shared clonotypes between healthy human individuals. On the study more broadly: Sampling drew on donors who were a couple of women and a few men aged 18 to 49.

TCRdb keeps only in-frame clones here, not all; method: immunoSEQ multiplex PCR. This table has roughly 2.2 million clones, 90% to 95% appearing once. Overall study results and limits: Clonotype sharing among donors likely depends on sequencing depth. Memory subsets had estimated richness that was generally smaller than that of naive subsets.

CD45RA+ naive and CD45RA-negative memory subsets were separated from CD4+ cells. Specimen: naive CD4+ T cells from PBMCs. Subset indicated: CD45RA+ positively selected. The source is a man younger than 35 in good health. Some clones in this sample may be carry-over from other donors' samples.

CDR3 region: CASSQSPGLVYEQYF. DNA of the CDR3: TGCGCCAGCAGTCAATCACCGGGGTTAGTCTACGAGCAGTACTTC. The chain has TRBV23-1 and TRBJ2-7, with D perhaps matching TRBD2 (5 bases). TRBV23-1 counts as an open reading frame of uncertain function. Trimming removed 0 bases from V and 3 bases from J, with 12 bases in between. This CDR3 has 15 residues.